The rows below give T cell receptor beta chains drawn from one sample of a study of T cell repertoires in cytomegalovirus infection. TCRdb analysed the reads with MiXCR anew, one entry per CDR3 protein. The sample lists around 450,000 distinct CDR3 sequences, 10% to 12% occurring once. Sequences were obtained from PBMCs. The receptors were gathered from a human donor in good health (CMV status not recorded). Some clones in this sample may be carry-over from other donors' samples. Each CDR3 is given with its conserved first and last residue. A D gene is named only where the DNA matches it firmly.

. | TRBV6-5 | CASSRGGFTAQHF
. | TRBV20-1 | CSATLASYNEQFF
TRBD1 | TRBV19 | CASRTISGGVETQYF
TRBD1 | TRBV19 | CASTMDREEQFF
. | TRBV29-1 | CSVKGAWADNEKLFF
. | TRBV15 | CATSRVTGPPPTQYF
TRBD2 | TRBV7-8 | CASSHKRDRQETQYF
. | TRBV14 | CASSQEGDIQETQYF
TRBD1 | TRBV11-2 | CASSLVPQGDAGELFF
. | TRBV30 | CAWSKTSRQGEQYF
TRBD1 | TRBV7-8 | CASSGGGTASGYTF
. | TRBV5-1 | CASSLAGVDGYTF
. | TRBV2 | CASSEGDSSGANVLTF
. | TRBV11-2 | CASSLGWVRETQYF
TRBD2 | TRBV20-1 | CSARMLAGTDTQYF
. | TRBV12-3/TRBV12-4 | CASSFNSPPRYEQYF
. | TRBV7-9 | CASSPEAQGTDTQYF
. | TRBV7-2 | CASSRLPVSPQHF
. | TRBV5-1 | CASSGDTPLVEAFF
TRBD1 | TRBV7-6 | CASSLRGGDRVKTQYF
TRBD2 | TRBV27 | CATSFSLGDYDYNEQFF
. | TRBV9 | CASTPGPNSPLHF